This T cell receptor beta chain stems from a study of T cell responses to AZD1222 COVID-19 vaccine. This table comes from immunoSEQ multiplex PCR, and its TCRdb copy is limited to in-frame clones, with some not included. The sample shows about 120,000 clones, 90% of them seen only once. CDR1 and CDR2 (germline): SGHTA, FQGNSA. The CDR3 has 15 residues. Trimming cost V 1 base and J 4 bases, with 11 bases left between them. The sequenced sample was peripheral blood, obtained on day 0 of MenACWY control vaccination. The receptor was derived from an adult in good health. V is TRBV7-2 and J is TRBJ2-1; D is possibly TRBD2 (5 bases). Here the CDR3 reads CASSLGAGWYNEQFF. The CDR3 coding sequence is TGTGCCAGCAGCTTAGGGGCGGGCTGGTACAATGAGCAGTTCTTC. Full variable domain (missing parts from reference TRBV7-2 and TRBJ2-1): GAGVSQSPSNKVTEKGKDVELRCDPISGHTALYWYRQSLGQGLEFLIYFQGNSAPDKSGLPSDRFSAERTGGSVSTLTIQRTQQEDSAVYLCASSLGAGWYNEQFFGPGTRLTVL.